This TCR beta chain came from a study of CD8 T cells in ankylosing spondylitis. The study, taken as a whole, reports: As for the disease-linked clones, they showed a CD8+ phenotype and occurred at relatively low frequencies in peripheral blood. Matched ankylosing spondylitis synovial fluid reportedly contained a significantly enriched population of disease-linked clones. A TCR beta motif made of fewer than ten highly homologous variants seemed typical of ankylosing spondylitis blood.

Turning to this clonotype: Its antigen is not known.

Preparation of TCR beta libraries was done by quantitative 5'-RACE with molecular barcodes. Using its own MiXCR run on the 5' RACE reads, TCRdb lists one record per CDR3 protein. The table records approximately 200,000 distinct CDR3 sequences, around 13% of them present only once. The germline V gene encodes CDR1 DFQATT and CDR2 SNEGSKA (reference sequence). V shed 6 bases and J 6 bases; nucleotides not matched to a gene: 7. The CDR3 length is 13 residues. The genes are TRBV20-1 and TRBJ2-2, with TRBD2 matching over 7 bases. The sequencing sample was made of blood, either unsorted or a sorted T cell fraction (not recorded which). The origin of this receptor is a male donor with ankylosing spondylitis or in good health (not recorded which). Here the CDR3 DNA reads TGCAGTGCCCTTAACCGGGGGGCCGGGGAGCTGTTTTTT. This gives the protein CSALNRGAGELFF.